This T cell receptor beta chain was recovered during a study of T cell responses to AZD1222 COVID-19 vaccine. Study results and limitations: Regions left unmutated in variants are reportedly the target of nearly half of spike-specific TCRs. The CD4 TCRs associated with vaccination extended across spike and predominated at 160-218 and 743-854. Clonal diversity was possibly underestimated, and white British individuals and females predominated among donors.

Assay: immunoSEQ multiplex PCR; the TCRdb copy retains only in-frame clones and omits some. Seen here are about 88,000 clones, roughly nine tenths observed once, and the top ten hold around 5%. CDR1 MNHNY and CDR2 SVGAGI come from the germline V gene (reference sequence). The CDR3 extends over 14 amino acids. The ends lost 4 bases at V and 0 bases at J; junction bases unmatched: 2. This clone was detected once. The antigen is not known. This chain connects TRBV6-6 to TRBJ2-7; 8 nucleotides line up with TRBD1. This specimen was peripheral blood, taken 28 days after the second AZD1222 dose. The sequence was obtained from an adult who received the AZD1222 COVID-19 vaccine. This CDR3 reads CASSLQGASYEQYF. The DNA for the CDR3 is TGTGCCAGCAGTTTGCAGGGGGCCTCCTACGAGCAGTACTTC.